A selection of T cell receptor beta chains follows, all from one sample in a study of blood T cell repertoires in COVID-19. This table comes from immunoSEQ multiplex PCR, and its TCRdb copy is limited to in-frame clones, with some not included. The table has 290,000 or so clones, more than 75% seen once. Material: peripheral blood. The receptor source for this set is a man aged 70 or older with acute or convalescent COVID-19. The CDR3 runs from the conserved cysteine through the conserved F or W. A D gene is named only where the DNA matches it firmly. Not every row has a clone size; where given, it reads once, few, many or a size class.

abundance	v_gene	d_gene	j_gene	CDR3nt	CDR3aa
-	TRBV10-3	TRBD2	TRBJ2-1	TGTGCCATCAGCACACTAGCGGGGGGGGGCAATGAGCAGTTCTTC	CAISTLAGGGNEQFF
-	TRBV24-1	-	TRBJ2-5	TGTGCCACCAGTGATTTTTTGGGAGACGGGGAGACCCAGTACTTC	CATSDFLGDGETQYF
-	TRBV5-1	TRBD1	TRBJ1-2	TGCGCCAGCAGCCCTGCGACAGGGGTCTATGGCTACACCTTC	CASSPATGVYGYTF
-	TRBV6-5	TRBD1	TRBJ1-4	TGTGCCAGCAGTTCGCAGGGGGCGGGACTTCGAAAACTGTTTTTT	CASSSQGAGLRKLFF
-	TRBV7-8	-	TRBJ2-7	TGTGCCAGCAGCTTGAACTGGTACTACGAGCAGTACTTC	CASSLNWYYEQYF
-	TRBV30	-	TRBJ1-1	TGTGCCTGGAGCAATCAGGGGAACACTGAAGCTTTCTTT	CAWSNQGNTEAFF
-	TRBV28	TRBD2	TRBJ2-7	TGTGCCAGCAGCGGGGGGGCTGCGAGCTCCTACGAGCAGTACTTC	CASSGGAASSYEQYF
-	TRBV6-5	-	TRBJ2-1	TGTGCCAGCAGTTACTCGGGGCCCGCCTACAATGAGCAGTTCTTC	CASSYSGPAYNEQFF
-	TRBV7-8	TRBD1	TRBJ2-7	TGTGCCAGCAGCTTAGCGATGAGACAGGGGGCAAGGCAGTACTTC	CASSLAMRQGARQYF
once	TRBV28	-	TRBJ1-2	TGTGCCAGCACCACAGGGAACTATGGCTACACCTTC	CASTTGNYGYTF
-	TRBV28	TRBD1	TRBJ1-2	TGTGCCAGCAGTCCGACAGGGTCGGAAAGGGGCTACACCTTC	CASSPTGSERGYTF
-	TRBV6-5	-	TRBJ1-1	TGTGCCAGCAGTCAAATGGGGGGGAATGAAGCTTTCTTT	CASSQMGGNEAFF
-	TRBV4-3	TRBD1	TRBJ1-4	TGCGCCAGCAGCCATGACAGGGGGAATAATGAAAAACTGTTTTTT	CASSHDRGNNEKLFF
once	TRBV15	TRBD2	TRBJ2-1	TGTGCCACAAGGCGGGGGACTAGCGGGAGCAATGAGCAGTTCTTC	CATRRGTSGSNEQFF
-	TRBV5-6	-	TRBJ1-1	TGTGCCAGCAGCTTTCAGGGGTATAATGCTGAAGCTTTCTTT	CASSFQGYNAEAFF
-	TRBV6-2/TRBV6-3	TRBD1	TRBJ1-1	TGTGCCAGCAGCATGGGACAGATGAACACTGAAGCTTTCTTT	CASSMGQMNTEAFF
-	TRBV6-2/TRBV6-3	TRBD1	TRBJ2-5	TGTGCCAGCAGTTACTTGACAGGGGAAGAGACCCAGTACTTC	CASSYLTGEETQYF
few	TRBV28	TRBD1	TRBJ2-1	TGTGCCAGCAGCATGGGACAGCTCTCCTACAATGAGCAGTTCTTC	CASSMGQLSYNEQFF
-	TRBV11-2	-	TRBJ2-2	TGTGCCAGCAGCACAGGGTCAAACACCGGGGAGCTGTTTTTT	CASSTGSNTGELFF
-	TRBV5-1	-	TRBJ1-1	TGCGCCAGCAGCTTGAACACCAGGGGCACTGAAGCTTTCTTT	CASSLNTRGTEAFF
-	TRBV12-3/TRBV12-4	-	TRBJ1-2	TGTGCCAGCAGTTTAGAACAGGGAGTTGGCTACACCTTC	CASSLEQGVGYTF
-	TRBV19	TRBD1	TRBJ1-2	TGTGCCAGTAGGCCGCCGACAGGGTTCTTCGCGGGCTACACCTTC	CASRPPTGFFAGYTF
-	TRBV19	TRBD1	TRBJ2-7	TGTGCCAGTAGTAACCCCGGGACAGTAGCCTACGAGCAGTACTTC	CASSNPGTVAYEQYF
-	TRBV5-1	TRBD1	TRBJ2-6	TGCGCCAGCAGCTTGCCCCGGGGTATGGGGACAGGGGACTCTGGGGCCAACGTCCTGACTTTC	CASSLPRGMGTGDSGANVLTF
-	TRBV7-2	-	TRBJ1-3	TGTGCCAGCAGCTTTGACAGTCCGGGAAACACCATATATTTT	CASSFDSPGNTIYF
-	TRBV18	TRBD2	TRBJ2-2	TGTGCCAGCTCACGGACTAGCGGGCGGAGCACCGGGGAGCTGTTTTTT	CASSRTSGRSTGELFF
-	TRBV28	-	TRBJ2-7	TGTGCCAGCAGTTTATTCGACTCCCGTGAGCAGTACTTC	CASSLFDSREQYF
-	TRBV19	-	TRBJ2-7	TGTGCCAGTAGTATGCCGGGTTTCTACGAGCAGTACTTC	CASSMPGFYEQYF
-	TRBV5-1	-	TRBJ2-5	TGCGCCAGCGCGGAAAACAGGGTAGAGACCCAGTACTTC	CASAENRVETQYF
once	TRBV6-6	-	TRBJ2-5	TGTGCCAGCAGTTACCCTCGGGGGGCGGTACAAGAGACCCAGTACTTC	CASSYPRGAVQETQYF
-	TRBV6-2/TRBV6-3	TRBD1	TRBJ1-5	TGTGCCAGCAGTTATTCAGGGGGAGGTCAGCCCCAGCATTTT	CASSYSGGGQPQHF
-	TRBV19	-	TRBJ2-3	TGTGCCAGTAGTCACTGGACAGGCACAGATACGCAGTATTTT	CASSHWTGTDTQYF
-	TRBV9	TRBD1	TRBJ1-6	TGTGCCAGCAGCGTAGGAGGGGCCACAGGGGATAATTCACCCCTCCACTTT	CASSVGGATGDNSPLHF
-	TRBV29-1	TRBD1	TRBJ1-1	TGCAGCGCCGAGGGGCAGGGGGGAACTGAAGCTTTCTTT	CSAEGQGGTEAFF
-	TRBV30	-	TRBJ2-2	TGTGCCTGGAGGCCGAGAGGAACCGGGGAGCTGTTTTTT	CAWRPRGTGELFF
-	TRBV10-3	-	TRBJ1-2	TGTGCCATCAGTGATGAGATACTATCACAGGCCGGCTACACCTTC	CAISDEILSQAGYTF
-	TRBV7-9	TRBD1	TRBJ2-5	TGTGCCAGCAGCCGACAGGGGCGGGAGACCCAGTACTTC	CASSRQGRETQYF
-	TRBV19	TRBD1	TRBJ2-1	TGTGCCAGTAGTGAGGGACAGGGGGTCTATGAATGGTCCTACAATGAGCAGTTCTTC	CASSEGQGVYEWSYNEQFF
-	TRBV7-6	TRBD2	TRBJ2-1	TGTGCCAGCAGCTTAGTTGGGACTAGCGGGACCTACAATGAGCAGTTCTTC	CASSLVGTSGTYNEQFF
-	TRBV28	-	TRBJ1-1	TGTGCCAGCAGTTTATACCCAGGGCCGAACACTGAAGCTTTCTTT	CASSLYPGPNTEAFF
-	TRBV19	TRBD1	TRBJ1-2	TGTGCCAGTAGTTTTACAGGGGCTGGCTACACCTTC	CASSFTGAGYTF
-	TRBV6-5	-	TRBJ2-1	TGTGCCAGCAGAAGGGACTCCAGCTCCTACAATGAGCAGTTCTTC	CASRRDSSSYNEQFF
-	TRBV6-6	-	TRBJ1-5	TGTGCCAGCGGGCAGTCAAATCAGCCCCAGCATTTT	CASGQSNQPQHF
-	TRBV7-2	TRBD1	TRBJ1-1	TGTGCCAGCAGCCTTAGGACAGGACAAAAAGCTTTCTTT	CASSLRTGQKAFF
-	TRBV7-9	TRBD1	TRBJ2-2	TGTGCCAGCAGCCTCCCCAAACAACCGGGACAGGGGAACACCGGGGAGCTGTTTTTT	CASSLPKQPGQGNTGELFF
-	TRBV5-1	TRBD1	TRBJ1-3	TGCGCCAGCAGCCGGGCCGGGACAGGGGAGAACACCATATATTTT	CASSRAGTGENTIYF
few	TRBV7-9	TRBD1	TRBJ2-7	TGTGCCAGCAGCGGGGGCGAGACAGGGAACGAGCAGTACTTC	CASSGGETGNEQYF